This entry lists 5 T cell receptor beta chains sequenced from one sample in a study of post-analysis software for immune sequencing data. cDNA libraries for TCR beta contained unique molecular identifiers. TCRdb redid the calling of the PCR reads with MiXCR, one entry per CDR3 protein. The sample lists some 500,000 distinct CDR3 sequences, roughly 45% occurring once. Overall study results and limits: Five TRBV segments, TRBV5-6, TRBV5-1 and TRBV20-1 among them, were found more frequent in patients than controls.

For these TCRs, the target antigens are not known. The sequencing sample was made of blood. The receptors here all came from a girl aged 5 to 17 with multiple sclerosis.

V gene TRBV2 combines with J gene TRBJ1-1, with D possibly TRBD1 on 5 matching bases. V gave up 4 bases and J gave up 6 bases, with 15 bases separating them. The CDR3 covers 14 residues. Germline V lookup: CDR1 SNHLY, CDR2 FYNNEI. The CDR3 sequence: CASSGQWSLPEAFF. The CDR3 nucleotides are TGTGCCAGCAGTGGACAGTGGAGCTTGCCTGAAGCTTTCTTT.

This clonotype has a handful of counts. The gene calls are TRBV5-1 and TRBJ2-1; a possible D gene is TRBD1 (5 bases). V shed 0 bases and J shed 2 bases, with 12 bases lying between them. The germline gives CDR1 SGHRS, CDR2 YFSETQ. CDR3 size: 16 residues. The CDR3 spells CASSLEGRSPYNEQFF. The CDR3 bases are TGCGCCAGCAGCTTGGAGGGGCGGAGCCCCTACAATGAGCAGTTCTTC.

On this clonotype itself: A read error may be the cause here, since a much bigger clone is one base away. The chain couples TRBV20-1 to TRBJ1-2; 7 bases fit TRBD1. The germline gives CDR1 DFQATT, CDR2 SNEGSKA (reference sequence). The length of the CDR3 is 15 residues. DNA of the CDR3: TGCAGCTCATATACCCAGACAGGGTTTAACTATAGCTACACCTTC. It encodes CSSYTQTGFNYSYTF.

The CDR3: CASSFRQGRWETQYF. CDR3 nucleotide sequence: TGTGCCAGCAGTTTCCGTCAGGGGCGCTGGGAGACCCAGTACTTC. This chain connects TRBV28 to TRBJ2-7; possible D gene TRBD1, 6 bases. With the DNA end fitting TRBJ2-5 better, the J assignment may be wrong. The germline V gene encodes CDR1 MDHEN and CDR2 SYDVKM. This CDR3 has 15 residues.

This clonotype was seen a handful of times. In nucleotides, the CDR3 is TGCGCCAGCAGCCTGGGTCTTTGGAGCGAGCAGTACTTC. Amino acids: CASSLGLWSEQYF. The chain combines TRBV4-1 with TRBJ2-7, with D unresolved. V was shortened by 4 bases and J by 6 bases, with 13 bases between the two germline ends. The CDR3 covers 13 residues. Germline V gene data show CDR1 as MGHRA and CDR2 as YSYEKL.